One and the same sample provided the 25 T cell receptor beta chains below, sequenced in a study of human T cells and chemical hapten exposure. The time point is: patch test 1, 2 weeks after DPC sensitization. Treatment of the sample: therapeutic diphenylcyclopropenone sensitization with weekly scalp DPC. Each CDR3 protein gets one entry after TCRdb re-called the RACE reads with MiXCR. The sample includes roughly 360,000 distinct CDR3 sequences, roughly 4.8% seen only once; the top ten take 2% to 2.5%. This specimen consisted of whole blood, obtained in connection with sensitization to the hapten diphenylcyclopropenone (DPC). Receptor source: a woman aged 45-65 years with alopecia areata. Some clones in this sample may be carry-over from other donors' samples.

There are many counts of this clonotype. V and J are TRBV11-1 and TRBJ2-2, with 8 bases lining up with TRBD2. This CDR3 region has 15 residues. Trimming took 6 bases from V and 2 from J; bases not matched to a gene: 5. Germline CDR1 and CDR2: SGHAT and FQDESV (reference sequence). The CDR3 protein is CASRSGLVNTGELFF. DNA for the CDR3: TGTGCCAGCAGATCGGGACTAGTTAACACCGGGGAGCTGTTTTTT.

This clonotype has ten or more counts. The chain recombines TRBV5-1 with TRBJ2-5; D call uncertain. V was cut by 0 bases and J by 6 bases, with 12 bases left in between. Germline-derived CDR1 and CDR2 are SGHRS and YFSETQ. There are 14 residues in the CDR3. The CDR3 DNA follows: TGCGCCAGCAGCTTGGAGAGAGGTACAAAGACCCAGTACTTC. The encoded protein is CASSLERGTKTQYF.

This clonotype showed up many times. The chain uses TRBV21-1 and TRBJ2-2; the D call in the table, TRBD2, was not verified against the DNA. TRBV21-1 is a known pseudogene. The CDR3 consists of 16 residues. In nucleotides, the CDR3 is TGTGCCAGCAGTGCCCGGAGCGGGAGGCGCGCCGGGGAGCTGTTTTTT. Residues: CASSARSGRRAGELFF.

This clonotype was observed many times. V and J are TRBV11-2 and TRBJ2-7; 7 positions agree with TRBD2. V lost 5 bases, J lost 0 bases, and 13 bases stayed unmatched. The CDR3 is made up of 17 amino acids. Per germline, CDR1 SGHAT and CDR2 FQNNGV. This CDR3 reads CASSLTGRGPSSYEQYF. The CDR3 DNA is TGTGCCAGCAGCCTGACGGGGAGGGGCCCTTCCTCCTACGAGCAGTACTTC.

This clonotype was counted only a few times. This sequence joins TRBV9 and TRBJ2-7; tentative D call: TRBD2 (5 bases). Germline V gene data show CDR1 as SGDLS and CDR2 as YYNGEE. This CDR3 region has 14 residues. Trimming shortened V by 0 bases and J by 0 bases, and 7 bases separated the two germline ends. The CDR3 DNA is TGTGCCAGCAGCGTAGAGGAGGACTCCTACGAGCAGTACTTC. This translates into CASSVEEDSYEQYF.

This clonotype was seen repeatedly, ten times or more. The chain is built from TRBV5-1 and TRBJ2-5; possibly TRBD2 for D (6 bases). The CDR3 spans 17 residues. V lost 4 bases and J lost 2, with 21 bases in between. Germline V CDR1 and CDR2: SGHRS, YFSETQ. In DNA, the CDR3 is TGCGCCAGCAGCACGGCCGGGGGAAGTCCAGATCAAGAGACCCAGTACTTC. Protein product: CASSTAGGSPDQETQYF.

This clonotype was counted between two and nine times. The V and J genes are TRBV6-5 and TRBJ1-1; the match to TRBD1 covers 8 bases. In germline, CDR1 is MNHEY, CDR2 SVGAGI. This CDR3 region has 15 residues. J lost 0 bases, V lost 5 bases, and 5 bases had no gene match. The CDR3 region is CASSTGTGLNTEAFF. CDR3 nucleotide sequence: TGTGCCAGCAGTACCGGGACAGGTTTGAACACTGAAGCTTTCTTT.

In its sample, this clonotype was seen a few times. CDR3 region: CASSQELAGGRDTQYF. CDR3 DNA: TGCGCCAGCAGCCAAGAACTAGCGGGCGGACGAGATACGCAGTATTTT. The V and J genes are TRBV4-1 and TRBJ2-3; TRBD2 matches at 9 bases. Germline assignment: CDR1 MGHRA and CDR2 YSYEKL. This CDR3 is built from 16 residues. V shed 0 bases, J shed 5 bases, and the junction held 6 bases outside the gene matches.

At least ten counts were recorded for this clonotype. This sequence joins TRBV5-5 and TRBJ1-2; D remains unclear. The germline V gene has CDR1 SGHKS and CDR2 YYEKEE (reference sequence). Trimming left V 0 bases short and J 2 bases short, with 11 bases between. This CDR3 comprises 15 residues. The CDR3 region has the DNA TGTGCCAGCAGCTTGGATTGGGAGGGAAACTATGGCTACACCTTC. Residues: CASSLDWEGNYGYTF.

This clonotype was detected many times. The rearrangement joins TRBV7-9 to TRBJ1-2; 9 bases fit TRBD1. Trimming at V came to 0 bases and at J to 3 bases, leaving 5 bases not matched to a gene. CDR3 length equals 16 residues. Germline lookup yields CDR1 SEHNR and CDR2 FQNEAQ (reference sequence). CDR3 in amino acids: CASSLADRGAYYGYTF. In nucleotides, the CDR3 is TGTGCCAGCAGCTTAGCGGACAGGGGCGCGTACTATGGCTACACCTTC.

This clonotype has a count of ten or more. J is TRBJ2-5 and V is TRBV25-1, with 7 nucleotides matching TRBD1. The CDR3 has 14 residues. V was pared by 7 bases and J by 5 bases, with 10 bases of the junction left unmatched. Germline V gives CDR1 MGHDK, CDR2 SYGVNS. In DNA form, the CDR3 reads TGTGCCAGCACCCAAAGAGGGGGCGGCGAGACCCAGTACTTC. Residues: CASTQRGGGETQYF.

The table lists this clonotype with many counts. J is TRBJ1-1 and V is TRBV7-6, with D tentatively TRBD1 (6 bases). V was clipped by 3 bases and J by 8 bases, with 10 bases between them. This CDR3 is 12 amino acids long. From germline, CDR1 is SGHVS and CDR2 FNYEAQ. The CDR3, as DNA: TGTGCCAGCAGCTTGGGGGCGGGCGAAGCTTTCTTT. It specifies CASSLGAGEAFF.

This clonotype was seen repeatedly, ten times or more. The V and J genes are TRBV4-1 and TRBJ2-5; possibly TRBD2 for D (5 bases). The CDR3 totals 15 residues. Germline loops: CDR1 MGHRA, CDR2 YSYEKL. Deletions cut 1 base from V and 5 bases from J, with 14 bases between. The CDR3 nucleotides are TGCGCCAGCAGCCAAGGACCCGGGGTAGGGGAGACCCAGTACTTC. This sequence encodes CASSQGPGVGETQYF.

This clonotype was found a few times. The genes are TRBV6-2 or TRBV6-3 and TRBJ1-5; D is undetermined. Germline loops: CDR1 MNHEY, CDR2 SVGEGT. CDR3 length equals 15 residues. V lost 2 bases and J 6 bases, leaving 14 bases between the germline ends. This CDR3 is CASSYRTGGSQPQHF. DNA of the CDR3: TGTGCCAGCAGTTACCGAACGGGAGGGAGTCAGCCCCAGCATTTT.

The chain carries TRBV6-1 and TRBJ2-1; the D is unclear. This CDR3 is 13 amino acids long. Germline V gives CDR1 MNHNS, CDR2 SASEGT. V lost 4 bases and J 3 bases, leaving 7 bases between the germline ends. CDR3 bases: TGTGCCAGCAGTGCTAGACTCTACAATGAGCAGTTCTTC. The encoded protein is CASSARLYNEQFF.

Many counts were recorded for this clonotype. The rearrangement uses TRBV13 and TRBJ1-2; TRBD1 is a possible D gene (6 bases). Germline values: CDR1 PRHDT, CDR2 FYEKMQ (reference sequence). The CDR3 extends over 15 amino acids. V was cut by 5 bases and J by 0 bases, with 13 bases left in between. The CDR3 region has the DNA TGTGCCAGCAGCCCATCAGGGGAACCTAACTATGGCTACACCTTC. It encodes CASSPSGEPNYGYTF.

This clonotype was counted a few times. The V gene is TRBV18, the J gene TRBJ2-1; D remains unclear. The CDR3 is made up of 15 amino acids. Trimming removed 2 bases from V and 0 bases from J, with 8 bases in between. The germline V gene encodes CDR1 KGHSH and CDR2 LQKENI. The CDR3 reads CASSPDSGSYNEQFF. The CDR3 bases are TGTGCCAGCTCACCAGACTCCGGCTCCTACAATGAGCAGTTCTTC.

This clonotype was counted between two and nine times. The chain uses TRBV28 and TRBJ2-7; D gene ambiguous. This CDR3 contains 16 residues. Germline assignment: CDR1 MDHEN and CDR2 SYDVKM. The V end lost 4 bases, the J end lost 0 bases, and 16 bases lay between the germline ends. The CDR3 reads CASSSPRGFSSYEQYF. Written as DNA, the CDR3 is TGTGCCAGCAGTTCGCCCAGAGGCTTTAGCTCCTACGAGCAGTACTTC.

In its sample, this clonotype was seen many times. The gene calls are TRBV12-5 and TRBJ2-3, with D tentatively TRBD2 (6 bases). The CDR3 spans 15 residues. V lost 7 bases, J lost 0 bases, and 14 bases lay in between. Per the germline V gene, CDR1 is LGHNT and CDR2 is FRNRAP. CDR3 in amino acids: CASAPRSGSTDTQYF. The CDR3 bases are TGTGCTAGTGCCCCAAGGAGCGGGAGCACAGATACGCAGTATTTT.

This clonotype was detected ten times or more. The genes are TRBV6-5 and TRBJ1-2, with 7 bases that match TRBD1. Looked up from germline, CDR1 is MNHEY and CDR2 is SVGAGI. The CDR3 has 17 amino acids. J was trimmed by 0 bases and V by 2 bases; bases with no gene match: 9. CDR3 nucleotides: TGTGCCAGCAGTTACCCGACCGGGACAGAGACTAACTATGGCTACACCTTC. Its translation is CASSYPTGTETNYGYTF.

Here the CDR3 DNA reads TGTGCCAGCATCCCGGACAGGGGCAGCACAGATACGCAGTATTTT. Translating it yields CASIPDRGSTDTQYF. This sequence joins TRBV6-1 and TRBJ2-3, with 9 nucleotides matching TRBD1. Trimming removed 7 bases from V and 0 bases from J; junction bases left unmatched: 5. The CDR3 spans 15 residues. CDR1 and CDR2 (germline): MNHNS, SASEGT.

This clonotype was seen only a few times. The CDR3, as DNA: TGTGCCAGCAGCCAAGACGGGCTAGCGGGAGAGACCCAGTACTTC. Protein: CASSQDGLAGETQYF. The chain carries TRBV3-1 and TRBJ2-5; 8 bases align to TRBD2. CDR1 is LGHDT, CDR2 YNNKEL, per germline (reference sequence). CDR3 size: 15 residues. Germline trimming cut 0 bases from V and 4 bases from J; bases unmatched to any gene: 4.

As for this clonotype: Being one base from a much bigger clone, this may be a read error. The gene calls are TRBV2 and TRBJ2-1, with 8 bases aligning to TRBD2. From germline, CDR1 is SNHLY and CDR2 FYNNEI. The CDR3 is 15 residues long. The CDR3 reads CASSGGTRAYSEQFF. DNA for the CDR3: TGTGCCAGCAGCGGAGGGACTAGGGCCTACAGTGAGCAGTTCTTC. Full variable domain (rest looked up from reference TRBV2 and TRBJ2-1): EPEVTQTPSHQVTQMGQEVILRCVPISNHLYFYWYRQILGQKVEFLVSFYNNEISEKSEIFDDQFSVERPDGSNFTLKIRSTKLEDSAMYFCASSGGTRAYSEQFFGPGTRLTVL.

This clonotype showed up many times. The rearrangement joins TRBV7-2 to TRBJ1-6, with D possibly TRBD1 on 5 matching bases. The CDR3 spans 15 residues. Trimming left V 5 bases short and J 7 bases short, with 15 bases between. CDR1 SGHTA and CDR2 FQGNSA come from the germline V gene. CDR3: CASSPRDGENSPLHF. CDR3 coding DNA: TGTGCCAGCAGCCCTAGGGACGGAGAGAATTCACCCCTCCACTTT.

The table lists this clonotype with many counts. The V gene is TRBV6-1, the J gene TRBJ1-1; D gene uncertain. V gave up 5 bases and J gave up 3 bases, with 7 bases separating them. CDR1 is MNHNS and CDR2 is SASEGT in the germline V gene. The CDR3 covers 12 residues. The CDR3 DNA reads as TGTGCCAGCAGTTCCCAGGACACTGAAGCTTTCTTT. Encoded protein: CASSSQDTEAFF.